Sequencing of this TCR beta chain was carried out in a study of radiation and T cells in renal cell carcinoma. A few counts support this clone. Its antigen is unknown. Findings of the study overall: Top tumor clonotypes rose in blood 2 weeks post-radiation, then contracted.

Produced via immunoSEQ multiplex PCR; TCRdb's table is partial and in-frame only. The table shows roughly 120,000 clones, with approximately 80% occurring only once. CDR1 is MNHEY, CDR2 SVGAGI, per germline. The CDR3 loop spans 14 amino acids. The trim removed 5 bases at V and 3 bases at J, leaving 2 bases unmatched. The time point is: baseline pretreatment blood. The sample's treatment: 15 Gy SBRT to primary tumor, nephrectomy 4 weeks later. Here the sequenced sample was blood, taken from a patient whose treatment included radiotherapy and nephrectomy. The V and J genes are TRBV6-5 and TRBJ1-5; 9 bases fit TRBD1. This clonotype was obtained from a woman aged 60-75 years with renal cell carcinoma. Here the CDR3 DNA reads TGTGCCAGCAGTCGGGACAGGGACAATCAGCCCCAGCATTTT. Its protein is CASSRDRDNQPQHF.